Below, 18 T cell receptor beta chains from the same sample are listed, as sequenced in a study of STAT5B mutations in CD4+ large granular lymphocyte leukemia. Sequencing was performed with immunoSEQ multiplex PCR; in TCRdb, only in-frame clones are kept and a portion is missing. Of around 31,000 clones listed, 72% were seen once; the top ten hold roughly 2%. The sample taken for sequencing was CD4+ T cells from blood buffy coats. The receptor set was obtained from a human donor in good health.

The chain employs TRBV11-2 and TRBJ1-2; no clear D gene. Trimming left V 11 bases short and J 2 bases short, with 12 bases between. Germline V gives CDR1 SGHAT, CDR2 FQNNGV. The CDR3 contains 12 residues. For the CDR3, the DNA is TGTGCCGGACTCCACCAGAACTATGGCTACACCTTC. Protein sequence: CAGLHQNYGYTF.

As regards this clone: The junction departs from the called germline gene at one end, perhaps through a read error. The chain carries TRBV5-5 and TRBJ1-2; D is unresolved. The CDR3 totals 15 residues. Germline V CDR1 and CDR2: SGHKS, YYEKEE (reference sequence). The CDR3 sequence is CASSLVHSAGYGYTF. CDR3 sequence (DNA): TGTGCCAGCAGTTTGGTCCATTCTGCTGGCTATGGCTACACCTTC.

This clone was recorded once. The V call is TRBV19, the J call TRBJ1-2; D might be TRBD1 (5 bases). The CDR3 has 15 amino acids. In germline, CDR1 is LNHDA, CDR2 SQIVND (reference sequence). V gave up 0 bases and J gave up 8 bases, with 16 bases separating them. The chain's CDR3 is CASSIESARAEGYTF. The CDR3 coding sequence is TGTGCCAGTAGTATAGAGTCGGCCAGGGCGGAGGGCTACACCTTC.

This clone was seen only a few times. The chain links TRBV14 to TRBJ1-1; D possibly corresponds to TRBD1 (5 bases). V shed 1 base and J shed 6 bases, with 9 bases lying between them. The germline V gene has CDR1 SGHDN and CDR2 FVKESK. This CDR3 has 13 amino acids. Written as DNA, the CDR3 is TGTGCCAGCAGCCAAGTGTGGGGGGCTGAAGCTTTCTTT. Its translation is CASSQVWGAEAFF. Together with reference TRBV14 and TRBJ1-1, the CDR3 gives the full variable domain: EAGVTQFPSHSVIEKGQTVTLRCDPISGHDNLYWYRRVMGKEIKFLLHFVKESKQDESGMPNNRFLAERTGGTYSTLKVQPAELEDSGVYFCASSQVWGAEAFFGQGTRLTVV.

This chain joins TRBV27 and TRBJ2-5; tentative D call: TRBD1 (8 bases). Germline lookup yields CDR1 MNHEY and CDR2 SMNVEV (reference sequence). There are 14 residues in the CDR3. V was trimmed by 8 bases and J by 7 bases, leaving 20 bases between them. CDR3 sequence: CASRGAGGLWTQYF. The CDR3 coding sequence is TGTGCCAGCCGGGGGGCAGGGGGCCTTTGGACCCAGTACTTC.

The genes are TRBV7-3 and TRBJ1-3; D is undetermined. There are 15 residues in the CDR3. With 2 bases removed from V and 1 base from J, the gap between germline ends came to 9 bases. The germline CDR1 and CDR2 sequences are SGHTA and FQGTGA. The CDR3 loop reads CASSLAPGSGNTIYF. As DNA, the CDR3 is TGTGCCAGCAGCTTAGCCCCGGGGTCTGGAAACACCATATATTTT.

V is TRBV18 and J is TRBJ1-1; D is unresolved. There are 13 residues in the CDR3. Per germline, CDR1 KGHSH and CDR2 LQKENI. The ends were cut back, 4 bases at V and 1 base at J, with 7 bases in the middle. The CDR3 sequence: CASSRWENTEAFF. CDR3 nucleotide sequence: TGTGCCAGCTCACGCTGGGAGAACACTGAAGCTTTCTTT.

The chain combines TRBV7-6 with TRBJ1-2; D call uncertain. V gave up 1 base and J gave up 5 bases, with 8 bases separating them. Germline lookup yields CDR1 SGHVS and CDR2 FNYEAQ. The CDR3 totals 13 residues. CDR3 nucleotides: TGTGCCAGCAGCTTAGGCGTGGGGTATGGCTACACCTTC. Its protein product is CASSLGVGYGYTF.

The chain joins TRBV14 to TRBJ1-2; tentative D call: TRBD1 (5 bases). V lost 1 base, J lost 8 bases, and 14 bases lay in between. This CDR3 has 14 residues. Germline CDR1 reads SGHDN; CDR2 reads FVKESK. CDR3 coding DNA: TGTGCCAGCAGCCAAGTTAGGGCAGGGACCGGCTACACCTTC. Translated: CASSQVRAGTGYTF.

The chain is built from TRBV15 and TRBJ2-5, with 8 bases fitting TRBD1. The germline CDR1 and CDR2 sequences are LNHNV and YYDKDF (reference sequence). The CDR3 has 15 amino acids. V was pared by 0 bases and J by 5 bases, with 5 bases of the junction left unmatched. The CDR3 sequence: CATSRDWTGMETQYF. DNA for the CDR3: TGTGCCACCAGCAGAGATTGGACAGGGATGGAGACCCAGTACTTC. Full variable domain (remainder filled in from reference TRBV15 and TRBJ2-5): DAMVIQNPRYQVTQFGKPVTLSCSQTLNHNVMYWYQQKSSQAPKLLFHYYDKDFNNEADTPDNFQSRRPNTSFCFLDIRSPGLGDTAMYLCATSRDWTGMETQYFGPGTRLLVL.

The chain combines TRBV27 with TRBJ2-2; D gene unclear. Germline assignment: CDR1 MNHEY and CDR2 SMNVEV (reference sequence). This CDR3 region has 15 residues. V dropped 2 bases and J dropped 4 bases, with 11 bases sitting between them. In nucleotides, the CDR3 is TGTGCCAGCAGTTTAAGGGCGTGGGGCACCGGGGAGCTGTTTTTT. Residues: CASSLRAWGTGELFF.

The table lists this clone with a few counts. The chain uses TRBV19 and TRBJ1-2, with 8 bases fitting TRBD1. CDR3 length: 14 amino acids. CDR1 and CDR2 from the germline V gene are LNHDA and SQIVND (reference sequence). V was pared by 7 bases and J by 4 bases, with 8 bases of the junction left unmatched. The CDR3 DNA sequence: TGTGCCAGTAAGACAGGGGACTACGCCTATGGCTACACCTTC. It codes for CASKTGDYAYGYTF.

The CDR3 DNA sequence: TGCGCCAGCAGCCAAGGGCTGCAGCAGCCGCCCTACGAGCAGTACTTC. Translation gives CASSQGLQQPPYEQYF. J is TRBJ2-7 and V is TRBV4-1; unclear D gene. Germline V gene data show CDR1 as MGHRA and CDR2 as YSYEKL. Trimming stripped 1 base from V and 2 bases from J, with 15 bases between. The CDR3 runs to 16 residues.

This sequence joins TRBV25-1 and TRBJ1-2; no clear D. The germline gives CDR1 MGHDK, CDR2 SYGVNS. This CDR3 is 14 amino acids long. Trimming stripped 2 bases from V and 2 bases from J, with 9 bases between. This CDR3 reads CASSETSLNYGYTF. The CDR3 DNA reads TGTGCCAGCAGTGAAACTTCCCTGAACTATGGCTACACCTTC.

The gene calls are TRBV6-5 and TRBJ1-5; D remains ambiguous. There are 14 residues in the CDR3. Looked up from germline, CDR1 is MNHEY and CDR2 is SVGAGI. V was cut by 0 bases and J by 4 bases, with 7 bases left in between. Written as DNA, the CDR3 is TGTGCCAGCAGTTACTCGGGTAGGAATCAGCCCCAGCATTTT. Protein sequence: CASSYSGRNQPQHF.

The chain combines TRBV7-2 with TRBJ1-5; D gene unclear. The CDR3 runs to 15 residues. The V end was cut by 2 bases, the J end by 0 bases, with 8 bases between. Germline-derived CDR1 and CDR2 are SGHTA and FQGNSA. The CDR3 DNA is TGTGCCAGCAGCTTACTGGGCACTAGCAATCAGCCCCAGCATTTT. This translates into CASSLLGTSNQPQHF.

This clone showed up just a few times. The chain employs TRBV19 and TRBJ1-1, with D possibly matching TRBD1 (5 bases). The V end was cut by 5 bases, the J end by 3 bases, with 10 bases between. Germline CDR1 is LNHDA and CDR2 is SQIVND (reference sequence). There are 13 residues in the CDR3. In DNA, the CDR3 is TGTGCCAGTAGTCTTTCGGGGGACACTGAAGCTTTCTTT. It yields the protein CASSLSGDTEAFF.

This clone was seen more than once but under ten times. This chain links TRBV4-3 with TRBJ1-2; possibly TRBD1 for D (5 bases). This CDR3 region has 17 residues. V lost 4 bases and J lost 1, with 19 bases in between. The V gene's germline CDR1 is LGHNA and CDR2 YSLEER. Here the CDR3 DNA reads TGCGCCAGCAGCCGAAACCGCGGGGCAGCATTTAACTATGGCTACACCTTC. Amino acid sequence: CASSRNRGAAFNYGYTF.